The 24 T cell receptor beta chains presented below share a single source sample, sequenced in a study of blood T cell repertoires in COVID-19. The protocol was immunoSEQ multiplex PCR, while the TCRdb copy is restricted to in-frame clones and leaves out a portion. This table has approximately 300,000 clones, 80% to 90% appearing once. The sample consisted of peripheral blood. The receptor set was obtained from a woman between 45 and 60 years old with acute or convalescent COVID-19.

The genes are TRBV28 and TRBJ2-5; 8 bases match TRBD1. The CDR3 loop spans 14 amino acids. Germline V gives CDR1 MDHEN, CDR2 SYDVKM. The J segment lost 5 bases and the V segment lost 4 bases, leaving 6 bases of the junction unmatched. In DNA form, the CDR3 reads TGTGCCAGCAGTTCCCACAGGGGGATGGAGACCCAGTACTTC. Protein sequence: CASSSHRGMETQYF.

This chain's CDR3 is CASSEVGLGGGLNTEAFF. DNA of the CDR3: TGTGCCAGCAGTGAAGTCGGCCTCGGAGGAGGTTTGAACACTGAAGCTTTCTTT. J is TRBJ1-1 and V is TRBV6-1; D call uncertain. Trimming took off 1 base at V and 0 bases at J, with 18 bases between the two ends. The germline gives CDR1 MNHNS, CDR2 SASEGT. CDR3 length equals 18 residues.

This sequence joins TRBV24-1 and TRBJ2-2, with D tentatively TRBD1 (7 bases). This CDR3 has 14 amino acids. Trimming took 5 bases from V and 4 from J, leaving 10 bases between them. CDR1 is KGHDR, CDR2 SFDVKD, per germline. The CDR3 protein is CATSGQGGTGELFF. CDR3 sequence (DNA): TGTGCCACCAGTGGGCAGGGGGGCACCGGGGAGCTGTTTTTT.

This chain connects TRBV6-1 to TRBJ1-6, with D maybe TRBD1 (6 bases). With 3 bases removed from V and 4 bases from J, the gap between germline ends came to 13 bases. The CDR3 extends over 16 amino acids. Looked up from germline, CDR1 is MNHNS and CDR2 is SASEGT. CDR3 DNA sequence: TGTGCCAGCAGTGACCCGGACAGCGCATATAATTCACCCCTCCACTTT. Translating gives CASSDPDSAYNSPLHF.

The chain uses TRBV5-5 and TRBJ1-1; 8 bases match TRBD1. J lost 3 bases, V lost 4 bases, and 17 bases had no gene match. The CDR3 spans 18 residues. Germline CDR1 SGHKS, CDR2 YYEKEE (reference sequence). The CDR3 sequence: CASSPQTGGWNSDTEAFF. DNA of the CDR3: TGTGCCAGCAGCCCGCAAACAGGGGGTTGGAATTCGGACACTGAAGCTTTCTTT.

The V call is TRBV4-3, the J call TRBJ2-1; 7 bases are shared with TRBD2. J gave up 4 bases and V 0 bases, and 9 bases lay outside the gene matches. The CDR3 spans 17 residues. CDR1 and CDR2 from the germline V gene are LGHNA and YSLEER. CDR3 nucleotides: TGCGCCAGCAGCCAAGAAATTAGCCCGGGGGGATACAATGAGCAGTTCTTC. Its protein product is CASSQEISPGGYNEQFF.

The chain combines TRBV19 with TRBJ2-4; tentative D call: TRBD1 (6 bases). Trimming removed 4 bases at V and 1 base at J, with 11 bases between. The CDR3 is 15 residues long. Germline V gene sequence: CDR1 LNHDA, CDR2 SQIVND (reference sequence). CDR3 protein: CASSSWDTAKNIQYF. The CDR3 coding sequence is TGTGCCAGTAGTAGCTGGGACACCGCCAAAAACATTCAGTACTTC.

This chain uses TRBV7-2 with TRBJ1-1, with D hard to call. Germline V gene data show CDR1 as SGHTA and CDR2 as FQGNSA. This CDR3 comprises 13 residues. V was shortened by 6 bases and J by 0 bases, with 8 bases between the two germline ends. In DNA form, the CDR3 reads TGTGCCAGCAGTTTTCTCCTGAACACTGAAGCTTTCTTT. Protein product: CASSFLLNTEAFF.

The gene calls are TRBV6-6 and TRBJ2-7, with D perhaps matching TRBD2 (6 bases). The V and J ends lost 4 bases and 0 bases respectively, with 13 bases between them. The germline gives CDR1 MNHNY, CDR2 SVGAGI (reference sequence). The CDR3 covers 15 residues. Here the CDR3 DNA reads TGTGCCAGCAGTTCAGGACTAATTAGCTCCTACGAGCAGTACGTC. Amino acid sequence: CASSSGLISSYEQYV.

The CDR3 bases are TGTGCCAGCAACACAGGGGGCAACTACGAGCAGTACTTC. Translating it yields CASNTGGNYEQYF. The gene calls are TRBV9 and TRBJ2-7, with TRBD1 matching 9 bases. The CDR3 is made up of 13 amino acids. The germline V gene encodes CDR1 SGDLS and CDR2 YYNGEE. J gave up 3 bases and V 6 bases, and 4 bases lay outside the gene matches.

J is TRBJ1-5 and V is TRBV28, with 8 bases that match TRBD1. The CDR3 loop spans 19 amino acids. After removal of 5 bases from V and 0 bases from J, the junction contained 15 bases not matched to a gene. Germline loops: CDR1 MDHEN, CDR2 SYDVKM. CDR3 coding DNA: TGTGCCAGCAGTACCCGACAGGGGAATATTTTTTATAGCAATCAGCCCCAGCATTTT. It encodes CASSTRQGNIFYSNQPQHF.

The CDR3 is CASSLRTGDNSPLHF. The CDR3 coding sequence is TGTGCCAGCAGCTTGAGAACAGGGGATAATTCACCCCTCCACTTT. The chain uses TRBV5-5 and TRBJ1-6; TRBD1 matches 7 bases. CDR1 is SGHKS, CDR2 YYEKEE, per germline (reference sequence). Germline trimming cut 1 base from V and 5 bases from J; bases unmatched to any gene: 3. This CDR3 region has 15 residues.

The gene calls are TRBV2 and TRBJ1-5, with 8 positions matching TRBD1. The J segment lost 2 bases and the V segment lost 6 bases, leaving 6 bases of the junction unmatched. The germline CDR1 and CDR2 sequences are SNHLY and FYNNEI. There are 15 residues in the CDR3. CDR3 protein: CASRQGVQGNQPQHF. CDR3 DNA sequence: TGTGCCAGCAGACAGGGGGTTCAGGGCAATCAGCCCCAGCATTTT.

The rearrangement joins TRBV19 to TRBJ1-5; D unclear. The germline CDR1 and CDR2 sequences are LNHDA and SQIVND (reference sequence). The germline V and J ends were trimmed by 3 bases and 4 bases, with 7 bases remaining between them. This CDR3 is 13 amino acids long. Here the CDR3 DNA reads TGTGCCAGTAGTATCGGAGAAAATCAGCCCCAGCATTTT. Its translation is CASSIGENQPQHF.

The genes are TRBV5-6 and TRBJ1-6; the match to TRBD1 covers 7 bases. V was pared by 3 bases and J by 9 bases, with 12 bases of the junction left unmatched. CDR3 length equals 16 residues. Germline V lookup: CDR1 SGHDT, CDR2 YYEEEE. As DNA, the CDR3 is TGTGCCAGCAGCTCCACCGGGACAGCTGGTACTTCACCCCTCCACTTT. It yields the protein CASSSTGTAGTSPLHF. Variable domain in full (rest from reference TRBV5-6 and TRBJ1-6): DAGVTQSPTHLIKTRGQQVTLRCSPKSGHDTVSWYQQALGQGPQFIFQYYEEEERQRGNFPDRFSGHQFPNYSSELNVNALLLGDSALYLCASSSTGTAGTSPLHFGNGTRLTVT.

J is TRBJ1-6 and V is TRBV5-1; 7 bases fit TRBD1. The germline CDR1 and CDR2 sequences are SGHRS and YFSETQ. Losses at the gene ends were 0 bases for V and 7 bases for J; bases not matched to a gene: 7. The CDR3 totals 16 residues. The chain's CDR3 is CASSLVGTDGNSPLHF. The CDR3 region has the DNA TGCGCCAGCAGCTTGGTCGGGACAGACGGGAATTCACCCCTCCACTTT.

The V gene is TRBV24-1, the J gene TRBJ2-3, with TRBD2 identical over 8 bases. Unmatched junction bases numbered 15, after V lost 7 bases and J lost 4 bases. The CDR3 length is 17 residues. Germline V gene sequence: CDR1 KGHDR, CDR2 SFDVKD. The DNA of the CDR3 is TGTGCCACCAGCTCAACCAGAGCGGGAGAACTGGCAGATACGCAGTATTTT. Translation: CATSSTRAGELADTQYF.

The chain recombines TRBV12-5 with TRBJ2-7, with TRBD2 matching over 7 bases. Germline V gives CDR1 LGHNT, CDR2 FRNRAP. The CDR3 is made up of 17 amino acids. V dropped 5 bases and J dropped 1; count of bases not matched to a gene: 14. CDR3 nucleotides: TGTGCTAGTGGTCCCCGGGGACTACAAAGTCCTTCCTACGAGCAGTACTTC. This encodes CASGPRGLQSPSYEQYF.

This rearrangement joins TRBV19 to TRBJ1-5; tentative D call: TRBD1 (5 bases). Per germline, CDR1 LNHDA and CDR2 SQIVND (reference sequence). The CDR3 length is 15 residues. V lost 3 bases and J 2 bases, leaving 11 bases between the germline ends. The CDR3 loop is CASSIQGKGNQPQHF. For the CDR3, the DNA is TGTGCCAGTAGTATTCAGGGTAAGGGCAATCAGCCCCAGCATTTT.

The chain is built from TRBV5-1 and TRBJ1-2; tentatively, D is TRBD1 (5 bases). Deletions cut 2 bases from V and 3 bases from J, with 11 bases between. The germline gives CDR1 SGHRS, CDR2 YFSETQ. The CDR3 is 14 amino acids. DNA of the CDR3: TGCGCCAGCAGCTTCCTCGACAGTTACTATGGCTACACCTTC. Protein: CASSFLDSYYGYTF.

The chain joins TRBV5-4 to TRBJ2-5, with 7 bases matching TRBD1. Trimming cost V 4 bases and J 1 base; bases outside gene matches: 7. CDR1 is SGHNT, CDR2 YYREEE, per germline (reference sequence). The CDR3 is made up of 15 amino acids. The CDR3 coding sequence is TGTGCCAGCAGCGAAGGGACAGCGCTCCAAGAGACCCAGTACTTC. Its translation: CASSEGTALQETQYF.

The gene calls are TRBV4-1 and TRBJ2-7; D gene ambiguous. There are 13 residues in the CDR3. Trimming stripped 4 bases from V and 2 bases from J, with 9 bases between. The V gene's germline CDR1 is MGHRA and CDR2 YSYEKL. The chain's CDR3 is CASSLGLTYEQYF. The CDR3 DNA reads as TGCGCCAGCAGCCTGGGCCTCACCTACGAGCAGTACTTC.

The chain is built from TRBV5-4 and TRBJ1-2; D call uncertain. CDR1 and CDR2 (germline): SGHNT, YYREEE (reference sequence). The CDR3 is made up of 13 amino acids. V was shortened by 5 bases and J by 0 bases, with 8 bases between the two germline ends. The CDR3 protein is CASRELANYGYTF. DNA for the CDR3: TGTGCCAGCAGGGAACTAGCTAACTATGGCTACACCTTC.

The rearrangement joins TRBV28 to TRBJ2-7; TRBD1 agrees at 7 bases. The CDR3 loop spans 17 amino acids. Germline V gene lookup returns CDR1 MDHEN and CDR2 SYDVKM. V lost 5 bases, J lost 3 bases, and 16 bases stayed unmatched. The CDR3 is CASSPTPGTDDHYEQYF. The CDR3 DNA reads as TGTGCCAGCAGTCCGACCCCAGGGACAGACGATCACTACGAGCAGTACTTC.